This record concerns one T cell receptor beta chain sequence. Authors' methods: Amplification with reference gene primers provided the estimates of nucleated cell counts. The protocol was immunoSEQ multiplex PCR, while the TCRdb copy is restricted to in-frame clones and leaves out a portion. V and J calls and clone size are given by that table; D and trimming were obtained from the DNA. Here the sample spans around 280,000 clones, around 90% being singletons. The data stem from a study of blood T cell repertoires in COVID-19. Whole-study context: Collection of acute and convalescent COVID-19 samples took place in the United States, Italy and Spain. PBMCs, B-cell-depleted T cells, or T cells were the source of the cDNA or gDNA that made up the material.

Germline assignment: CDR1 SGHRS and CDR2 YFSETQ. This CDR3 is 12 amino acids long. Trimming took off 4 bases at V and 7 bases at J, with 11 bases between the two ends. The sequenced material came from peripheral blood. The source of this sequence is a man aged 70-80 years with acute or convalescent COVID-19. The V gene is TRBV5-1, the J gene TRBJ1-2, with a tentative D call TRBD1 (6 bases). The DNA for the CDR3 is TGCGCCAGCAGCCCTGACAGGAGTGGCTACACCTTC. It specifies CASSPDRSGYTF.